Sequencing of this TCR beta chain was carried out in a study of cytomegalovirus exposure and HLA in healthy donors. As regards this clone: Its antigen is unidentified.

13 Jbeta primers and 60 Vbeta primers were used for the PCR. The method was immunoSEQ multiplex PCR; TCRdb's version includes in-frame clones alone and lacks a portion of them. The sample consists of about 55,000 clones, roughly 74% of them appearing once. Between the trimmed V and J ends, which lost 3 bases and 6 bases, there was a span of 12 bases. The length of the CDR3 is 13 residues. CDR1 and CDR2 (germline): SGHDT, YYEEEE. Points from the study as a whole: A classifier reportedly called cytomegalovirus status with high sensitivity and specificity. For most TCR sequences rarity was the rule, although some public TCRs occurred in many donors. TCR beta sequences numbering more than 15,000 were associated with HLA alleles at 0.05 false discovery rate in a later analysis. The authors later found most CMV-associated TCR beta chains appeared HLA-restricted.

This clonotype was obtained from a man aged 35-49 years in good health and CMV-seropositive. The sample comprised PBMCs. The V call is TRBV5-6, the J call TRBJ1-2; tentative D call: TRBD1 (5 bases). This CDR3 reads CASSSPGGNGYTF. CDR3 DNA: TGTGCCAGCAGCTCCCCTGGGGGGAATGGCTACACCTTC.